This is a list of T cell receptor beta chains from one sample in a study of blood T cells in healthy people across ages. TCRdb re-derived calls from the 5' RACE reads in MiXCR, one entry per CDR3 protein. The sample holds about 1.1 million distinct CDR3 sequences, under 40% seen once. The sequenced sample was blood. These receptors came from a young man in good health. Both conserved end residues are part of each CDR3. The order of the fields is J gene, D gene, clone size, V gene, CDR3 DNA, CDR3 protein. The D gene is left open where the match is weak. Size tells how often a clone was seen (once, few, many) or the class of an expanded clone, and some rows leave it out.

>TRBJ1-5|-|few|TRBV6-5
TGTGCCAGCAGACCAGGGAAAGGCAGCAATCAGCCCCAGCATTTT
CASRPGKGSNQPQHF
>TRBJ2-7|-|-|TRBV27
TGTGCCAGCAGTTTACGGGGTTCCGAGCAGTACTTC
CASSLRGSEQYF
>TRBJ1-4|-|few|TRBV9
TGTGCCAGCAGCGGACACCAGGGGATGAATGAAAAACTGTTTTTT
CASSGHQGMNEKLFF
>TRBJ1-5|-|few|TRBV7-8
TGTGCCAGCAGCCAAAAACGGTTATATAGCAATCAGCCCCAGCATTTT
CASSQKRLYSNQPQHF
>TRBJ1-4|TRBD1|-|TRBV6-6
TGTGCCAGCAGATGGACAGGGCTTGAAAGACTGTTTTTT
CASRWTGLERLFF
>TRBJ1-6|-|-|TRBV7-2
TGTGCCAGCAGCTTAGATACGGGACAAACGGTCCACTTT
CASSLDTGQTVHF
>TRBJ2-3|-|many|TRBV7-8
TGTGCCAGCAGCTTAGAATGGACGCAGATGAGCACAGATACGCAGTATTTT
CASSLEWTQMSTDTQYF
>TRBJ1-1|-|many|TRBV4-3
TGCGCCAGCAGCCAGGGTGGGACAAACACTGAAGCTTTCTTT
CASSQGGTNTEAFF
>TRBJ2-5|-|many|TRBV6-2/TRBV6-3
TGTGCCAGCAGTCCCCAGGAACTCCAAGAGACCCAGTACTTC
CASSPQELQETQYF
>TRBJ1-4|TRBD1|few|TRBV7-9
TGTGCCAGCAGCCCACAGGACAGGGATAATGAAAAACTGTTTTTT
CASSPQDRDNEKLFF
>TRBJ2-5|TRBD1|-|TRBV18
TGTGCCAGCTCACCTACCGGACAGGGCCTCCAAGAGACCCAGTACTTC
CASSPTGQGLQETQYF
>TRBJ2-3|TRBD1|many|TRBV10-3
TGTGCCATCAGCACCGGGACAGTAGGTGCAGATACGCAGTATTTT
CAISTGTVGADTQYF
>TRBJ2-5|-|few|TRBV6-2/TRBV6-3
TGTGCCAGCAGTTACGGTGCGTGGGAGACCCAGTACTTC
CASSYGAWETQYF
>TRBJ2-1|-|few|TRBV3-1
TGTGCCAGCAGCCAAATGTCGAGCTCTCCCCTCGACAATGAGCAGTTCTTC
CASSQMSSSPLDNEQFF
>TRBJ2-4|-|-|TRBV7-9
TGTGCCAGCAGCACCGGGACAACTCTAATTCAGTACTTC
CASSTGTTLIQYF
>TRBJ2-4|TRBD2|-|TRBV6-4
TGTGCCAGCAGTGAAGCGGGGGGGAAAAACATTCAGTACTTC
CASSEAGGKNIQYF
>TRBJ2-5|-|many|TRBV11-1
TGTGCCAGCAGCTTAGACCCAGGACAAGAGACCCAGTACTTC
CASSLDPGQETQYF
>TRBJ1-1|-|-|TRBV5-1
TGCGCCAGCAGCTTGAGGTTCCCGGGCTCCACTGAAGCTTTCTTT
CASSLRFPGSTEAFF
>TRBJ1-2|-|-|TRBV20-1
TGCAGTGCTAACCTGGGTACCTATGGCTACACCTTC
CSANLGTYGYTF
>TRBJ2-5|TRBD2|-|TRBV20-1
TGCAGTGCTAGAGCGACTAGCGGGCCCGGGGAGACCCAGTACTTC
CSARATSGPGETQYF
>TRBJ2-7|TRBD2|-|TRBV12-3/TRBV12-4
TGTGCCAGCAGTCCCCGACTAGCGGGGGATGAGCAGTACTTC
CASSPRLAGDEQYF
>TRBJ2-3|TRBD2|few|TRBV20-1
TGCAGTGCTAGAGATGGAGCGGGAAACACAGATACGCAGTATTTT
CSARDGAGNTDTQYF
>TRBJ1-5|-|few|TRBV4-2
TGTGCCAGCAGCCATTCGGGCAGGGAGGGCGGCAATCAGCCCCAGCATTTT
CASSHSGREGGNQPQHF
>TRBJ1-1|-|few|TRBV7-2
TGTGCCAGCATCCCATGGGGACCCGAGATTGACACTGAAGCTTTCTTT
CASIPWGPEIDTEAFF
>TRBJ2-3|TRBD1|few|TRBV20-1
TGCAGTGCTAGTACAGGGGTAGGGACAGATACGCAGTATTTT
CSASTGVGTDTQYF
>TRBJ1-1|TRBD1|once|TRBV5-1
TGCGCCAGCAGCTTGGCAGACCCGGGACAGGGCGAAGCTTTCTTT
CASSLADPGQGEAFF
>TRBJ2-3|TRBD2|few|TRBV9
TGTGCCAGCAACCCGACTAGCGGGAGCACAGATACGCAGTATTTT
CASNPTSGSTDTQYF
>TRBJ2-3|TRBD2|few|TRBV7-8
TGTGCCGACCAGAAGACTAGCGGGTCCACAGATACGCAGTATTTT
CADQKTSGSTDTQYF
>TRBJ1-2|-|few|TRBV5-1
TGCGCCAGCAGCTTGGAGCAGGGATCTGGCTATGGCTACACCTTC
CASSLEQGSGYGYTF
>TRBJ2-7|-|-|TRBV4-3
TGCGCCAGCAGCCAATCTGGGGGCGCTTCCTACGAGCAGTACTTC
CASSQSGGASYEQYF
>TRBJ1-1|-|-|TRBV4-3
TGCGCCAGCAGCCAAGATCCTATCAGAATTGAAGCTTTCTTT
CASSQDPIRIEAFF
>TRBJ1-1|-|-|TRBV6-2/TRBV6-3
TGTGCCAGCAGTGAGCCGGGACACCGAGATGAAGCTTTCTTT
CASSEPGHRDEAFF
>TRBJ1-2|TRBD1|few|TRBV12-3/TRBV12-4
TGTGCCAGCAGTTCCGACAGGGCCCCCTTTAACTATGGCTACACCTTC
CASSSDRAPFNYGYTF
>TRBJ1-1|TRBD1|-|TRBV4-1
TGCGCCAGCAGCCAAGATGTTAGGGGGCTTCATAAGAACACTGAAGCTTTCTTT
CASSQDVRGLHKNTEAFF
>TRBJ2-3|TRBD2|-|TRBV6-5
TGTGCCAGCACCCCAGGGAGGGCTAGCACAGATACGCAGTATTTT
CASTPGRASTDTQYF
>TRBJ2-1|TRBD2|-|TRBV28
TGTGCCAGCAGTTTATTTGGACTAGCGGGGGGCTCCTACAATGAGCGGTTCTTC
CASSLFGLAGGSYNERFF
>TRBJ1-4|TRBD1|-|TRBV3-1
TGTGCCAGCAGCCAAGGGGACAGTAATGAAAAACTGTTTTTT
CASSQGDSNEKLFF
>TRBJ1-1|-|-|TRBV6-2/TRBV6-3
TGTGCCAGCACTCAGGGCTCCTGGAGCACTGAAGCTTTCTTT
CASTQGSWSTEAFF
>TRBJ2-3|-|-|TRBV2
TGTGCCAGCAGTGAAGAGGCGATGATCGGGACATCCGTCACAGATGCGCAGTATTTT
CASSEEAMIGTSVTDAQYF
>TRBJ1-4|-|-|TRBV5-4
TGTGCCAGCAGCTTGCCCCCAGGTGAAAAACTGTTTTTT
CASSLPPGEKLFF
>TRBJ1-5|-|few|TRBV20-1
TGCAGTGCTAGTGTTGGGCACAATCAGCCCCAGCATTTT
CSASVGHNQPQHF
>TRBJ1-2|-|once|TRBV18
TGTGCCAGCTCACCAGGGGACCTTTACGCCTTC
CASSPGDLYAF
>TRBJ2-3|TRBD1|-|TRBV11-2
TGTGCCAGCAGCTCGTACAGGGGACGTACGCAGTATTTT
CASSSYRGRTQYF